Listed below are T cell receptor beta chains from one sample, sequenced in a study of shared clonotypes between healthy human individuals. Sequencing used immunoSEQ multiplex PCR; TCRdb keeps in-frame clones, though not all of them. Of around 2.1 million clones listed, under 97% are singletons. The sample taken for sequencing was naive CD4+ T cells sorted from blood. These receptors all come from a man in his late teens or twenties in good health. CDR3s include the opening cysteine and the closing phenylalanine or tryptophan. A D gene is named only where the DNA matches it firmly. Clone size is stated in some rows and not others, as once, few, many or a class when expanded.

V	D	J	size	DNA	CDR3
TRBV9	TRBD1	TRBJ1-3	-	TGTGCCAGCAGCGTAGGGGGACAGGGACCTGGAAACACCATATATTTT	CASSVGGQGPGNTIYF
TRBV7-9	TRBD1	TRBJ2-4	once	TGTGCCAGCAGCTTTGGCGTCGGGACAGGGTTTCAGTACTTC	CASSFGVGTGFQYF
TRBV30	TRBD1	TRBJ1-4	-	TGTGCCTGGAGTGGACAGGGGGAAAAACTGTTTTTT	CAWSGQGEKLFF
TRBV5-1	TRBD2	TRBJ2-3	-	TGCGCCAGCAGCTTGACAACTAGCGGGATAACAGATACGCAGTATTTT	CASSLTTSGITDTQYF
TRBV18	TRBD2	TRBJ2-1	-	TGTGCCAGCTCACCCTGGGGGACTAGCGGGTCCAATGAGCAGTTCTTC	CASSPWGTSGSNEQFF
TRBV5-1	-	TRBJ2-5	-	TGCGCCAGCAGCTTGGGGGATCAAGAGACCCAGTACTTC	CASSLGDQETQYF
TRBV11-2	-	TRBJ1-2	-	TGTGCCAGCAGCTTAGGGCAGAACTATGGCTACACCTTC	CASSLGQNYGYTF
TRBV5-1	-	TRBJ2-7	few	TGCGCCAGCAGCTTGACCCAATCCCACGAGCAGTACTTC	CASSLTQSHEQYF
TRBV5-1	TRBD1	TRBJ1-1	-	TGCGCCAGCAGGAAGGGGGCGTTGAACACTGAAGCTTTCTTT	CASRKGALNTEAFF
TRBV6-4	-	TRBJ1-5	once	TGTGCCAGCAAATGGCCATTGAGGGCAGGGCATCAGCCCCAGCATTTT	CASKWPLRAGHQPQHF
TRBV5-4	-	TRBJ2-3	-	TGTGCCAGCAGCTTGTCCAGCGGGTTCACAGATACGCAGTATTTT	CASSLSSGFTDTQYF
TRBV4-1	-	TRBJ1-2	-	TGCGCCAGCAGCCAAGTAGGACAGTCTATGAACTATGGCTACACCTTC	CASSQVGQSMNYGYTF
TRBV25-1	-	TRBJ1-3	-	TGTGCCAGCAGTGGAACTGGAAACACCATATATTTT	CASSGTGNTIYF
TRBV11-2	-	TRBJ2-2	-	TGTGCCAGCAGCTTAAGAGGGACCGGGGAGCTGTTTTTT	CASSLRGTGELFF
TRBV4-1	TRBD1	TRBJ1-5	-	TGCGCCAGCAGCCAAATAGGACAGGGGGCTGATCAGCCCCAGCATTTT	CASSQIGQGADQPQHF
TRBV5-1	-	TRBJ2-1	-	TGCGCCAGCAGCTTGGATGGGGAGTCCTACAATGAGCAGTTCTTC	CASSLDGESYNEQFF
TRBV5-4	TRBD2	TRBJ2-1	-	TGTGCCAGCAGCCCGGGGGCTAGCGGGAGTTTCGATGAGCAGTTCTTC	CASSPGASGSFDEQFF
TRBV5-6	-	TRBJ2-1	-	TGTGCCAGCAGCTTTCCTGAGTATGAGCAGTTCTTC	CASSFPEYEQFF
TRBV5-1	-	TRBJ2-2	-	TGCGCCAGCAGCTTGGAGCACCTAACCGGGGAGCTGTTTTTT	CASSLEHLTGELFF
TRBV6-1	-	TRBJ2-2	-	TGTGCCAGCAGTGAAGCGCTGAGACAGTCGAACACCGGGGAGCTGTTTTTT	CASSEALRQSNTGELFF
TRBV7-9	-	TRBJ2-3	-	TGTGCCAGCAGCTTCGCTCTGACTAAAGGGACAGATACGCAGTATTTT	CASSFALTKGTDTQYF
TRBV11-3	-	TRBJ1-5	-	TGTGCCAGCAGCTTAGACTGGTACAGGGTGGATCAGCCCCAGCATTTT	CASSLDWYRVDQPQHF
TRBV29-1	TRBD2	TRBJ2-1	-	TGCAGCGTTGGGGGGGGACTAGCGGCCTACAATGAGCAGTTCTTC	CSVGGGLAAYNEQFF
TRBV29-1	-	TRBJ2-2	many	TGCAGCGTGGGGTGGGGACATAAATCCGGGGAGCTGTTTTTT	CSVGWGHKSGELFF
TRBV12-5	-	TRBJ2-7	-	TGTGCTAGTGGTTTGGTTTCCAGGGACTACGAGCAGTACTTC	CASGLVSRDYEQYF
TRBV28	TRBD2	TRBJ2-3	-	TGTGCCAGCCCCCCCGGGACTAGCGGGGGTGGTGGTAGCACAGATACGCAGTATTTT	CASPPGTSGGGGSTDTQYF
TRBV6-5	TRBD2	TRBJ2-1	-	TGTGCCACCCTAGCGGGGGGCTCCTACAATGAGCAGTTCTTC	CATLAGGSYNEQFF
TRBV5-1	-	TRBJ2-5	-	TGCGCCAGCAGCTTGGCTGGTCAGGGCAGAGAGACCCAGTACTTC	CASSLAGQGRETQYF
TRBV19	-	TRBJ1-5	-	TGTGCCAGTAATCCACCAGGGCATAGGAATCAGCCCCAGCATTTT	CASNPPGHRNQPQHF
TRBV4-1	TRBD2	TRBJ2-1	-	TGCGCCAGCAGCCCGAGCGGGAGGGCGTACAATGAGCAGTTCTTC	CASSPSGRAYNEQFF
TRBV19	-	TRBJ1-5	-	TGTGCCAGTAGTAGGGGGTTTAATCAGCCCCAGCATTTT	CASSRGFNQPQHF